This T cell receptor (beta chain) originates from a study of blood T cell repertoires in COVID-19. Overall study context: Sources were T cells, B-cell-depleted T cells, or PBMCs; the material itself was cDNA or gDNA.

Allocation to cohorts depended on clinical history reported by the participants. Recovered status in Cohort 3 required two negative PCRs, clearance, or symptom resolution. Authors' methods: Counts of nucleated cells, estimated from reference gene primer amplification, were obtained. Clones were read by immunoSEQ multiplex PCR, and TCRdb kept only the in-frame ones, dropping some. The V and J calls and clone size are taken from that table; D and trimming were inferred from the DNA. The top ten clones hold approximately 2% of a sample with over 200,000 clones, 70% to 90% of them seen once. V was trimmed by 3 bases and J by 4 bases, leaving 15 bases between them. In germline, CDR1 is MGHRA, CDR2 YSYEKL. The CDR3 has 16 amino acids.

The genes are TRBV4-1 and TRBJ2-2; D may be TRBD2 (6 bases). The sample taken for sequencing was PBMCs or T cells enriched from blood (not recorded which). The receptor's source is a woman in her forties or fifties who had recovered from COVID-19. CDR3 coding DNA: TGCGCCAGCAGCCACACCGGGAGAAGGGGCACCGGGGAGCTGTTTTTT. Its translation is CASSHTGRRGTGELFF.